The 13 T cell receptor beta chains listed next were all sequenced from one sample in a study of PD-1 blockade in classical Hodgkin lymphoma. Assay used: immunoSEQ multiplex PCR; TCRdb lists only in-frame clones, some missing. The sample contains tens of thousands of clones, approximately 91% of which appear only once. Patients all relapsed after autologous stem cell transplantation, and there was variation in brentuximab vedotin exposure. The starting material was peripheral blood mononuclear cells (PBMCs), obtained at baseline. These receptors were obtained from a human donor with classical Hodgkin lymphoma.

The rearrangement links TRBV19 to TRBJ1-2; perhaps TRBD1 as D (6 bases). Germline V gene data show CDR1 as LNHDA and CDR2 as SQIVND (reference sequence). This CDR3 contains 14 residues. With 3 bases removed from V and 6 bases from J, the gap between germline ends came to 14 bases. CDR3 sequence (DNA): TGTGCCAGTAGTATTGGGGGGGCCTGGAATGGCTACACCTTC. This gives the protein CASSIGGAWNGYTF.

The chain employs TRBV27 and TRBJ1-2; D unclear. The CDR3 sequence is 15 residues long. Trimming stripped 0 bases from V and 3 bases from J, with 11 bases between. The germline gives CDR1 MNHEY, CDR2 SMNVEV (reference sequence). The CDR3 sequence: CASSLSWGGDYGYTF. The CDR3, as DNA: TGTGCCAGCAGTTTATCTTGGGGAGGAGACTATGGCTACACCTTC.

The chain recombines TRBV15 with TRBJ1-2; D not resolved. CDR1 LNHNV and CDR2 YYDKDF come from the germline V gene (reference sequence). V gave up 0 bases and J gave up 0 bases, with 11 bases separating them. This CDR3 is 16 amino acids long. In nucleotides, the CDR3 is TGTGCCACCAGCAGAGAGTTCGGGTCCTCTAACTATGGCTACACCTTC. This translates into CATSREFGSSNYGYTF.

The chain is built from TRBV2 and TRBJ2-6; TRBD1 might be the D (7 bases). Germline values: CDR1 SNHLY, CDR2 FYNNEI. Deletions cut 4 bases from V and 4 bases from J, with 20 bases between. The CDR3 runs 18 residues. The CDR3 reads CASSAAGGPGGGANVLTF. As DNA, the CDR3 is TGTGCCAGCAGTGCAGCAGGGGGTCCCGGGGGAGGGGCCAACGTCCTGACTTTC.

This clone was recorded a few times. V is TRBV4-2 and J is TRBJ2-7; TRBD2 matches at 7 bases. The CDR3 runs to 17 residues. The V segment lost 4 bases and the J segment 6 bases; nucleotides outside the gene matches: 18. CDR1 and CDR2 (germline): LGHNA, YNFKEQ. The CDR3 DNA reads as TGTGCCAGCAGCCGCCGAGGTGGGCGGGAGTCCCAATCCGAGCAGTACTTC. Translating gives CASSRRGGRESQSEQYF.

This chain links TRBV28 with TRBJ2-3, with no clear D. The CDR3 totals 19 residues. Looked up from germline, CDR1 is MDHEN and CDR2 is SYDVKM. Trimming stripped 8 bases from V and 4 bases from J, with 31 bases between. The CDR3 protein is CASSSRLIDLDFPPDTQYF. The CDR3 DNA reads as TGTGCCAGCTCATCCCGCCTTATCGATCTAGATTTTCCTCCAGATACGCAGTATTTT. Full variable domain (rest looked up from reference TRBV28 and TRBJ2-3): DVKVTQSSRYLVKRTGEKVFLECVQDMDHENMFWYRQDPGLGLRLIYFSYDVKMKEKGDIPEGYSVSREKKERFSLILESASTNQTSMYLCASSSRLIDLDFPPDTQYFGPGTRLTVL.

V gene TRBV9 combines with J gene TRBJ2-4; 7 bases line up with TRBD1. CDR1 SGDLS and CDR2 YYNGEE come from the germline V gene. Losses at the gene ends were 0 bases for V and 8 bases for J; bases not matched to a gene: 5. The CDR3 runs to 14 residues. CDR3 region: CASSVAGGLDIQYF. CDR3 nucleotide sequence: TGTGCCAGCAGCGTAGCAGGGGGTCTAGACATTCAGTACTTC.

The chain combines TRBV7-8 with TRBJ2-2; the D call may be TRBD1 or TRBD2 (5 bases each). Trimming shortened V by 4 bases and J by 5 bases, and 14 bases separated the two germline ends. CDR3 length equals 15 residues. Germline CDR1 and CDR2: SGHVS and FQNEAQ. The CDR3 is CASSSTLGTTGELFF. CDR3 sequence (DNA): TGTGCCAGCAGCTCTACGTTAGGGACGACCGGGGAGCTGTTTTTT.

V usage is TRBV9 and J usage is TRBJ1-2, with a possible D match to TRBD1 (5 bases). CDR3 length: 17 residues. Germline values: CDR1 SGDLS, CDR2 YYNGEE. V was cut by 5 bases and J by 2 bases, with 22 bases left in between. DNA of the CDR3: TGTGCCAGCAGTCAAGTAGATCCTAGGACAAGCAACTATGGCTACACCTTC. Its protein is CASSQVDPRTSNYGYTF.

J is TRBJ2-3 and V is TRBV10-3; no reliable D call. V gave up 7 bases and J gave up 2 bases, with 10 bases separating them. The CDR3 has 13 amino acids. CDR1 and CDR2 (germline): ENHRY, SYGVKD. The chain's CDR3 is CAINADATDTQYF. DNA for the CDR3: TGTGCCATCAATGCTGATGCCACAGATACGCAGTATTTT.

The chain joins TRBV28 to TRBJ2-2; D ambiguous. CDR3 length: 15 amino acids. Trimming took 3 bases from V and 9 from J, leaving 17 bases between them. The germline CDR1 and CDR2 sequences are MDHEN and SYDVKM. The CDR3 reads CASSFGHAAGRELFF. Here the CDR3 DNA reads TGTGCCAGCAGTTTCGGGCACGCAGCAGGCAGGGAGCTGTTTTTT.

The chain recombines TRBV2 with TRBJ1-3, with D unresolved. CDR1 SNHLY and CDR2 FYNNEI come from the germline V gene. Trimming cost V 4 bases and J 0 bases, with 10 bases left between them. The CDR3 has 15 residues. CDR3 nucleotides: TGTGCCAGCAGTGTCAAGCGGGGCTCTGGAAACACCATATATTTT. This translates into CASSVKRGSGNTIYF.

This chain joins TRBV28 and TRBJ2-7; 7 bases are a match to TRBD1. The CDR3 runs to 14 residues. Per the germline V gene, CDR1 is MDHEN and CDR2 is SYDVKM. V was pared by 7 bases and J by 3 bases, with 9 bases of the junction left unmatched. The CDR3 DNA sequence: TGTGCCAGCATGCCGACAGGGATTCACTACGAGCAGTACTTC. Protein sequence: CASMPTGIHYEQYF.